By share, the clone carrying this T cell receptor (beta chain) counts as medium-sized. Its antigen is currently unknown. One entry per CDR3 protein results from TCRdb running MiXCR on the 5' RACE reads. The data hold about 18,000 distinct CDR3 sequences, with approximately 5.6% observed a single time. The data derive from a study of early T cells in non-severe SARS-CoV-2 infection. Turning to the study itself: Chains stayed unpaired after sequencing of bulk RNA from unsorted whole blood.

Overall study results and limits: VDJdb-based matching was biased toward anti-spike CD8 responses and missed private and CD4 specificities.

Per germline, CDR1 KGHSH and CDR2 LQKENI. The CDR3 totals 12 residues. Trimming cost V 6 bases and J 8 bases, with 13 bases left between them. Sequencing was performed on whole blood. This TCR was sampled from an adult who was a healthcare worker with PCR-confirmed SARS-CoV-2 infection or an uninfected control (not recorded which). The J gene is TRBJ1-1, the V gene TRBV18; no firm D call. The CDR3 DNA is TGTGCCAGCTCCCCCCAGCGGGAGGAAGCTTTCTTT. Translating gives CASSPQREEAFF.